The entry below describes one T cell receptor (beta chain). Its antigen target is currently unknown. No per-base quality is available; no much larger clone lies one base away. This entry comes from a study of shared clonotypes between healthy human individuals (dated by TCRdb to between 2020 and 2021). Broadly, across the study: A couple of women and a few men aged 18 to 49 years were included in the cohort. For each donor, CD4 naive and CD4 memory were each given three plates, CD8 naive was given two plates, and CD8 memory was given one plate. The study deeply sequenced blood TCR repertoires of five healthy adults to estimate repertoire size and the extent of clonotype sharing between individuals. Different laboratories and diverse techniques were used to prepare libraries and sequence TCR repertoires, to increase sequencing depth and limit assay-specific biases. Per donor, leukapheresis produced somewhere between about 0.94 and 9 billion PBMCs. Points the paper makes about the study in general: Clonotypes shared by all four sorted-subset donors showed higher generation probabilities than non-shared clonotypes. Pairwise subsampling indicated that sequencing depth was expected to affect the degree of clonotype sharing among donors. Rarefaction of sorted-subset datasets indicated incomplete sequencing despite the large sequencing depth. Because the study included a small number of donors, the genetic and exposure-history diversity represented was limited. Sampling was restricted to blood, and TCR repertoires in tissues likely differ from the TCR repertoires found in blood. Sharing across several donors was observed for approximately 5% of naive CD4, over 3% of naive CD8, over 2% of memory CD4, and over 0.3% of memory CD8 clonotypes. Estimated clonotype richness was generally larger for naive than for memory subsets.

The cysteine opens and the phenylalanine closes a CDR3 of 18 amino acids. The retained sequence is limited to the CDR3, 54 bases, with the frame set at the first base. Sequences LNHDA (CDR1) and SQIVND (CDR2) are obtained from the germline V gene (reference sequence). Trimming removed 3 bases from V and 4 bases from J; the gene matches leave 10 bases unexplained. Donors were healthy HIV-negative adults with no recently reported acute infections or vaccinations. All donors were Caucasian adults living in Nashville, Tennessee, USA. CD4+ T cells were enriched through magnetic negative selection, after which naive cells were positively selected on CD45RA and the remaining negative fraction served as the memory subset. Blood was obtained by leukapheresis, after which PBMCs were separated by Ficoll-Histopaque density gradient centrifugation and cryopreserved in liquid nitrogen vapor phase. Analytical flow cytometry was used to check the purity and quantity of every magnetically sorted T cell population. Genomic DNA was isolated from every sorted fraction and measured by UV absorbance on a Nanodrop 2000c.

Using the deep immunoSEQ assay, TCR CDR3 regions were amplified from genomic DNA by multiplex PCR. Extracted genomic DNA from each cell subset was distributed evenly across all wells of several immunoSEQ 96-well plates, and each plate was treated as a replicate. For sorted subsets, each replicate PCR was loaded with approximately 200 ng genomic DNA, equivalent to 32,000 or so T cell genomes. The purified libraries were quantified using a Qubit 3.0 fluorometer, sized with a Bioanalyzer 2100, and then quantified again using the KAPA Library Quantification kit. A separate single-read 150-cycle Illumina NextSeq 550 flow cell was used to sequence each immunoSEQ 96-well plate. In the original analysis: The immunoSEQ output contained only junctional sequences without quality scores, so filtering could not match that applied to full-length reads. Sequences were annotated with PyIR, a Python wrapper for IgBLAST v1.9, and V/J genes and CDR3 were assigned using IMGT germline references. Reads with weak V/J assignments (E-value above 1e-6), missing CDR3, stop codons, out-of-frame junctions, or ambiguous translated residues were removed. V3J clonotypes were defined as sequences sharing an identical inferred V gene, J gene, and CDR3 amino acid sequence. The percentage overlap between two repertoires was calculated by dividing the number of shared unique clonotypes by the size of the smaller repertoire. RTK rarefaction, the Chao1 estimator, and Recon v2.1 estimates of unobserved clonotypes were used to assess repertoire richness. For all TCRbeta clonotypes obtained by the gDNA method from a few donors, generation probabilities were computed with OLGA. Drawn from immuneACCESS, this table holds only the in-frame rearrangements with V and J called that TCRdb kept. Clones are partly lost; checked studies trace under half to an unresolved V gene and leave the rest unexplained. Clonal size and the V and J genes are those of that table, whereas D and trimming came from the DNA. The sample records some 300,000 clones, 70% to 75% of which are singletons. The ten largest clones represent about 9.4% of the sample.

This sequence was found in a young man in good health. This chain joins TRBV19 to TRBJ2-1; TRBD2 fits 12 bases in the junction. The sample consisted of memory CD4+ T cells sorted from blood. Interpreted using the paper, the cell subset or site label stands for: CD45RA-negative fraction. The CDR3 sequence is CASSMGLAGGSGYNEQFF. The sequence in DNA is TGTGCCAGTAGTATGGGGCTAGCGGGAGGGTCGGGTTACAATGAGCAGTTCTTC.